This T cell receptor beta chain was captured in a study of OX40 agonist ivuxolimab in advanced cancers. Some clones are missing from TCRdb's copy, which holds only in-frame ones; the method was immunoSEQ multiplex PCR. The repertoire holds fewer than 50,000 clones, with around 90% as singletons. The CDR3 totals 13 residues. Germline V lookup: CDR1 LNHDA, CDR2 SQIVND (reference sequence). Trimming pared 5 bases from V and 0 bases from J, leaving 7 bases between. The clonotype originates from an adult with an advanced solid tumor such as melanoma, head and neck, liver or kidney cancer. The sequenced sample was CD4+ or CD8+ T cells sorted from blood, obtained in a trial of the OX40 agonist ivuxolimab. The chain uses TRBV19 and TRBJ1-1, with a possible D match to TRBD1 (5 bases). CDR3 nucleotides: TGTGCCAGTAGTTTGACAGTGAACACTGAAGCTTTCTTT. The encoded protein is CASSLTVNTEAFF.